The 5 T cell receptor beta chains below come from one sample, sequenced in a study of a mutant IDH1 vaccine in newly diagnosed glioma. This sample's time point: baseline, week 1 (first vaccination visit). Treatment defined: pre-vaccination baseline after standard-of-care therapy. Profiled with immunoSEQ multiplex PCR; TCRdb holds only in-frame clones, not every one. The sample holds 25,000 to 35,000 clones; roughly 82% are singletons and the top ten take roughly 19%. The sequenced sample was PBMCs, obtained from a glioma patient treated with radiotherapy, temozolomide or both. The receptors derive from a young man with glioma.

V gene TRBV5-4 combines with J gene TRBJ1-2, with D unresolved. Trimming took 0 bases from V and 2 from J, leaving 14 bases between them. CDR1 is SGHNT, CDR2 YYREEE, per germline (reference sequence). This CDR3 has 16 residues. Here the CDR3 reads CASSLEVGLNNYGYTF. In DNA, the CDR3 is TGTGCCAGCAGCTTGGAGGTAGGACTAAACAACTATGGCTACACCTTC.

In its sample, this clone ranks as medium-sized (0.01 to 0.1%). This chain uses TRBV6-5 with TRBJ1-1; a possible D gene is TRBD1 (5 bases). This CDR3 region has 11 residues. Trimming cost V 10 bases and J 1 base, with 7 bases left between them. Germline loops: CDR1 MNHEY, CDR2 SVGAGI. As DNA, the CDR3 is TGTGCCACCACAGGGAACACTGAAGCTTTCTTT. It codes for CATTGNTEAFF.

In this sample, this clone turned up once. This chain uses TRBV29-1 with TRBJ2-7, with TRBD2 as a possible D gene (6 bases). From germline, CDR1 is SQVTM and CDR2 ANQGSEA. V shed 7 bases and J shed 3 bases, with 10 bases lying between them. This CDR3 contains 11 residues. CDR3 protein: CSGGTDYEQYF. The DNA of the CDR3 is TGCAGCGGTGGGACTGACTACGAGCAGTACTTC.

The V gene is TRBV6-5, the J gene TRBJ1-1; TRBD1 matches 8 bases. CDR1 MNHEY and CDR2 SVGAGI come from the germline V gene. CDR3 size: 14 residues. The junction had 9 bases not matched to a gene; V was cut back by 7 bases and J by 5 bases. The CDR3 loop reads CASNSQGAGTEAFF. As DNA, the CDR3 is TGTGCCAGCAACAGTCAGGGGGCCGGGACTGAAGCTTTCTTT.

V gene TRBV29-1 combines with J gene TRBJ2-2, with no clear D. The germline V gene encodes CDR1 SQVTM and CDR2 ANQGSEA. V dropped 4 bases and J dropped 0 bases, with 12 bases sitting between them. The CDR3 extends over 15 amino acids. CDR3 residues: CSVADRVANTGELFF. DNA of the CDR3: TGCAGCGTTGCGGACCGAGTCGCGAACACCGGGGAGCTGTTTTTT.